This passage covers 32 T cell receptor beta chains from one sample sequenced in a study of OX40 agonist ivuxolimab in advanced cancers. Profiling relied on immunoSEQ multiplex PCR, and the TCRdb table lists in-frame clones only, not all of them. The sample yields about 59,000 clones, about 89% seen once. The specimen was CD4+ or CD8+ T cells sorted from blood, collected in a trial of the OX40 agonist ivuxolimab. These receptors were collected from an adult with an advanced solid tumor such as melanoma, head and neck, liver or kidney cancer.

Here the CDR3 DNA reads TGCGCCAGCAGCCAAGAAGGGACACCGGTTGAGACCCAGTACTTC. Translated: CASSQEGTPVETQYF. The V gene is TRBV4-1, the J gene TRBJ2-5, with TRBD1 as a possible D gene (6 bases). The length of the CDR3 is 15 residues. The germline V gene encodes CDR1 MGHRA and CDR2 YSYEKL. Trimming took 0 bases from V and 5 from J, leaving 13 bases between them.

The CDR3 DNA reads as TGTGCCAGCAGAGGACAGTTGAACACTGAAGCTTTCTTT. It is translated as CASRGQLNTEAFF. The chain recombines TRBV6-6 with TRBJ1-1, with D perhaps matching TRBD1 (6 bases). Trimming took 6 bases from V and 0 from J, leaving 8 bases between them. Per germline, CDR1 MNHNY and CDR2 SVGAGI (reference sequence). This CDR3 spans 13 amino acids.

The gene calls are TRBV7-9 and TRBJ1-1; D remains unclear. V was shortened by 2 bases and J by 7 bases, with 14 bases between the two germline ends. The CDR3 consists of 14 residues. Per germline, CDR1 SEHNR and CDR2 FQNEAQ (reference sequence). CDR3 bases: TGTGCCAGCAGCTTATTGCTGGGGAGAGGTGAAGCTTTCTTT. This codes for CASSLLLGRGEAFF. Filled out from reference TRBV7-9 and TRBJ1-1, the complete variable domain reads DTGVSQNPRHKITKRGQNVTFRCDPISEHNRLYWYRQTLGQGPEFLTYFQNEAQLEKSRLLSDRFSAERPKGSFSTLEIQRTEQGDSAMYLCASSLLLGRGEAFFGQGTRLTVV.

CDR3 nucleotides: TGCGCCAGCAGCCAAGAGGGTCAGGGGCGACATACGCAGTATTTT. Residues: CASSQEGQGRHTQYF. This rearrangement joins TRBV4-3 to TRBJ2-3; weak D call: TRBD1 (6 bases). V was clipped by 0 bases and J by 7 bases, with 14 bases between them. CDR3 length: 15 amino acids. The V gene's germline CDR1 is LGHNA and CDR2 YSLEER.

The genes are TRBV19 and TRBJ1-2; 8 positions agree with TRBD1. V trimming: 10 bases; J trimming: 0 bases; junction bases outside the gene matches: 4. CDR3 length equals 13 residues. The V gene's germline CDR1 is LNHDA and CDR2 SQIVND (reference sequence). CDR3 sequence: CATAGQANYGYTF. The CDR3 region has the DNA TGTGCCACCGCGGGACAGGCTAACTATGGCTACACCTTC.

This chain joins TRBV18 and TRBJ1-6; a possible D gene is TRBD1 (6 bases). The germline CDR1 and CDR2 sequences are KGHSH and LQKENI. V lost 3 bases and J lost 8, with 8 bases in between. CDR3 length equals 13 residues. CDR3 sequence: CASSPNRDSPLHF. The CDR3 nucleotides are TGTGCCAGCTCACCGAACAGGGATTCACCCCTCCACTTT. Full variable domain (missing parts from reference TRBV18 and TRBJ1-6): NAGVMQNPRHLVRRRGQEARLRCSPMKGHSHVYWYRQLPEEGLKFMVYLQKENIIDESGMPKERFSAEFPKEGPSILRIQQVVRGDSAAYFCASSPNRDSPLHFGNGTRLTVT.

This chain uses TRBV23-1 with TRBJ2-7; D possibly matches TRBD1 or TRBD2 (6 bases each). TRBV23-1 is an open reading frame whose function is uncertain. There are 14 residues in the CDR3. Between the trimmed V and J ends, which lost 2 bases and 5 bases, there was a span of 13 bases. The CDR3 here is CASSQEQGGDEQYF. DNA for the CDR3: TGCGCCAGCAGTCAAGAACAGGGAGGAGACGAGCAGTACTTC.

V is TRBV15 and J is TRBJ1-1; 7 bases agree with TRBD1. V lost 1 base and J lost 0; bases outside the gene matches: 8. The length of the CDR3 is 17 residues. The germline V gene encodes CDR1 LNHNV and CDR2 YYDKDF (reference sequence). The CDR3 region is CATSRGRGNLMNTEAFF. The CDR3 nucleotides read TGTGCCACCAGCAGAGGCAGGGGGAACCTTATGAACACTGAAGCTTTCTTT.

The chain has TRBV6-5 and TRBJ2-5; TRBD2 might be the D (6 bases). The J call may be in error: the DNA end matches TRBJ2-7 better. Germline V lookup: CDR1 MNHEY, CDR2 SVGAGI. The CDR3 consists of 14 residues. CDR3 sequence: CASSYRLGGYEQYF. DNA for the CDR3: TGTGCCAGCAGTTACAGGTTGGGGGGCTACGAGCAGTACTTC.

The genes are TRBV5-8 and TRBJ2-7; 13 bases are shared with TRBD2. Trimming removed 4 bases from V and 5 bases from J; junction bases left unmatched: 6. The V gene's germline CDR1 is SGHTS and CDR2 YDEGEE. This CDR3 is built from 15 residues. This CDR3 is CASSTGTSGTHEQYF. CDR3 nucleotides: TGTGCCAGCAGCACGGGGACTAGCGGGACCCACGAGCAGTACTTC. Combining the CDR3 with reference TRBV5-8 and TRBJ2-7 gives the whole variable domain EAGVTQSPTHLIKTRGQQATLRCSPISGHTSVYWYQQALGLGLQFLLWYDEGEERNRGNFPPRFSGRQFPNYSSELNVNALELEDSALYLCASSTGTSGTHEQYFGPGTRLTVT.

The rearrangement joins TRBV7-8 to TRBJ1-1; tentative D call: TRBD1 (6 bases). The V gene's germline CDR1 is SGHVS and CDR2 FQNEAQ. This CDR3 comprises 14 residues. V dropped 8 bases and J dropped 5 bases, with 18 bases sitting between them. Written as DNA, the CDR3 is TGTGCCAGCCGCCCGCGGACAGAAGGGACTGAAGCTTTCTTT. Translated: CASRPRTEGTEAFF.

The V gene is TRBV5-5, the J gene TRBJ1-5; D perhaps matches TRBD1 (6 bases). Trimming removed 0 bases from V and 3 bases from J, with 10 bases in between. This CDR3 has 15 residues. Germline V lookup: CDR1 SGHKS, CDR2 YYEKEE (reference sequence). Written as DNA, the CDR3 is TGTGCCAGCAGCTTGGGCCGGGGGGCCAATCAGCCCCAGCATTTT. It codes for CASSLGRGANQPQHF.

The CDR3 sequence is CASSVEGQAYGYTF. DNA of the CDR3: TGTGCCAGCAGCGTAGAAGGACAGGCCTATGGCTACACCTTC. The chain has TRBV9 and TRBJ1-2; 7 bases line up with TRBD1. Germline CDR1 SGDLS, CDR2 YYNGEE. The ends lost 0 bases at V and 4 bases at J; junction bases unmatched: 3. There are 14 residues in the CDR3. Using reference TRBV9 and TRBJ1-2 for the parts outside the CDR3, the full variable domain is DSGVTQTPKHLITATGQRVTLRCSPRSGDLSVYWYQQSLDQGLQFLIQYYNGEERAKGNILERFSAQQFPDLHSELNLSSLELGDSALYFCASSVEGQAYGYTFGSGTRLTVV.

V and J are TRBV4-1 and TRBJ1-6; the D is unclear. V gave up 11 bases and J gave up 0 bases, with 8 bases separating them. Germline assignment: CDR1 MGHRA and CDR2 YSYEKL. The CDR3 is 13 amino acids. The CDR3 nucleotides read TGCGCCGGTGCGAACTCCTATAATTCACCCCTCCACTTT. It translates to CAGANSYNSPLHF.

The rearrangement uses TRBV9 and TRBJ2-7, with 10 bases aligning to TRBD2. V was pared by 0 bases and J by 7 bases, with 7 bases of the junction left unmatched. The germline V gene encodes CDR1 SGDLS and CDR2 YYNGEE. The CDR3 covers 15 residues. Written as DNA, the CDR3 is TGTGCCAGCAGCGTAGGCACTAGCGGGATGGGGGAGCAGTACTTC. It encodes CASSVGTSGMGEQYF.

The chain links TRBV10-1 to TRBJ2-1; TRBD2 matches at 7 bases. The trim removed 1 base at V and 6 bases at J, leaving 6 bases unmatched. Germline assignment: CDR1 WNHNN and CDR2 SYGVQD (reference sequence). The CDR3 contains 15 residues. The CDR3 DNA reads TGCGCCAGCAGTGAGTATGGACTAGAGATCAATGAGCAGTTCTTC. Translated, it gives CASSEYGLEINEQFF.

The gene calls are TRBV29-1 and TRBJ1-1, with a possible D match to TRBD1 (5 bases). From germline, CDR1 is SQVTM and CDR2 ANQGSEA. This CDR3 is 12 amino acids long. The V and J ends lost 5 bases and 4 bases respectively, with 11 bases between them. The CDR3 sequence is CSVQGWSTEAFF. The CDR3 DNA reads as TGCAGCGTTCAGGGTTGGAGCACTGAAGCTTTCTTT.

The genes are TRBV5-1 and TRBJ2-5, with a weak D call TRBD1 (6 bases). V lost 0 bases to trimming and J lost 5 bases, with 14 bases between them. The CDR3 has 15 residues. Germline values: CDR1 SGHRS, CDR2 YFSETQ. CDR3 sequence reads: CASSLGSGDGETQYF. For the CDR3, the DNA is TGCGCCAGCAGCTTGGGTTCAGGGGATGGCGAGACCCAGTACTTC.

This chain links TRBV29-1 with TRBJ1-1, with D tentatively TRBD1 (6 bases). Germline V gene sequence: CDR1 SQVTM, CDR2 ANQGSEA. The CDR3 has 13 residues. V lost 6 bases and J lost 0, with 11 bases in between. This chain's CDR3 is CSVGGAMNTEAFF. For the CDR3, the DNA is TGCAGCGTCGGGGGGGCCATGAACACTGAAGCTTTCTTT.

The gene calls are TRBV7-9 and TRBJ1-1, with TRBD1 matching over 7 bases. V lost 6 bases, J lost 3 bases, and 7 bases stayed unmatched. The germline CDR1 and CDR2 sequences are SEHNR and FQNEAQ (reference sequence). The CDR3 has 14 residues. The CDR3: CASRRGGKDTEAFF. The CDR3 DNA follows: TGTGCCAGCAGACGAGGGGGCAAGGACACTGAAGCTTTCTTT.

The chain carries TRBV4-1 and TRBJ2-3; 12 nucleotides agree with TRBD2. Germline CDR1 is MGHRA and CDR2 is YSYEKL. The V and J ends lost 1 base and 2 bases, in that order; junction bases with no gene match: 7. The CDR3 extends over 18 amino acids. The CDR3: CASSQGLAGVDDTDTQYF. CDR3 DNA: TGCGCCAGCAGCCAAGGACTAGCGGGGGTCGACGACACAGATACGCAGTATTTT.

The chain is built from TRBV18 and TRBJ2-3; D possibly matches TRBD1 or TRBD2 (5 bases each). CDR1 is KGHSH and CDR2 is LQKENI in the germline V gene. V shed 6 bases and J shed 6 bases, with 13 bases lying between them. CDR3 size: 13 residues. The CDR3 reads CASSPLGTDTQYF. The CDR3, as DNA: TGTGCCAGCTCTCCCTTGGGGACGGATACGCAGTATTTT.

The CDR3 nucleotides read TGTGCCAGCAGTGAGACGACAGGGAACTATGGCTACACCTTC. It translates to CASSETTGNYGYTF. This chain joins TRBV2 and TRBJ1-2; 7 bases are shared with TRBD1. The CDR3 is 14 residues long. Per germline, CDR1 SNHLY and CDR2 FYNNEI. V dropped 3 bases and J dropped 2; count of bases not matched to a gene: 3. Based on the CDR3 plus reference TRBV2 and TRBJ1-2, the full variable domain is EPEVTQTPSHQVTQMGQEVILRCVPISNHLYFYWYRQILGQKVEFLVSFYNNEISEKSEIFDDQFSVERPDGSNFTLKIRSTKLEDSAMYFCASSETTGNYGYTFGSGTRLTVV.

This clone was counted between two and nine times. The chain links TRBV4-3 to TRBJ2-3, with a tentative D call TRBD1 (5 bases). Germline CDR1 and CDR2: LGHNA and YSLEER. CDR3 length: 13 amino acids. V was cut by 3 bases and J by 3 bases, with 7 bases left in between. This CDR3 is CASSQQGTDTQYF. The CDR3 DNA is TGCGCCAGCAGCCAGCAGGGTACAGATACGCAGTATTTT.

This chain links TRBV7-9 with TRBJ1-1, with 7 bases aligning to TRBD1. Germline CDR1 and CDR2: SEHNR and FQNEAQ (reference sequence). Unmatched junction bases numbered 4, after V lost 2 bases and J lost 4 bases. The CDR3 has 14 residues. CDR3 DNA: TGTGCCAGCAGCTTAAGACAGGGAAGCACTGAAGCTTTCTTT. This sequence encodes CASSLRQGSTEAFF. Looking up the rest from reference TRBV7-9 and TRBJ1-1 gives the full variable domain: DTGVSQNPRHKITKRGQNVTFRCDPISEHNRLYWYRQTLGQGPEFLTYFQNEAQLEKSRLLSDRFSAERPKGSFSTLEIQRTEQGDSAMYLCASSLRQGSTEAFFGQGTRLTVV.

In this sample, this clone turned up once. This chain connects TRBV6-5 to TRBJ2-1; 7 nucleotides line up with TRBD1. CDR3 length equals 14 residues. Per the germline V gene, CDR1 is MNHEY and CDR2 is SVGAGI. The V segment lost 6 bases and the J segment 0 bases; nucleotides outside the gene matches: 2. The CDR3 nucleotides are TGTGCCAGCAGCCGGACAGGCTCCTACAATGAGCAGTTCTTC. This sequence encodes CASSRTGSYNEQFF.

The rearrangement joins TRBV6-5 to TRBJ1-5, with D unresolved. The CDR3 is 12 amino acids. Per germline, CDR1 MNHEY and CDR2 SVGAGI. Here the CDR3 reads CASGSTVQPQHF. The CDR3 DNA reads TGTGCTTCGGGATCAACGGTCCAGCCCCAGCATTTT.

The rearrangement uses TRBV19 and TRBJ1-4; possibly TRBD1 for D (6 bases). The CDR3 contains 13 residues. Germline V gene lookup returns CDR1 LNHDA and CDR2 SQIVND (reference sequence). The germline V and J ends were trimmed by 6 bases and 7 bases, with 12 bases remaining between them. Here the CDR3 DNA reads TGTGCCAGTAGCGACAGGTCGGGTGAAAAACTGTTTTTT. This codes for CASSDRSGEKLFF. Complete variable domain (other parts from reference TRBV19 and TRBJ1-4): DGGITQSPKYLFRKEGQNVTLSCEQNLNHDAMYWYRQDPGQGLRLIYYSQIVNDFQKGDIAEGYSVSREKKESFPLTVTSAQKNPTAFYLCASSDRSGEKLFFGSGTQLSVL.

This clone occurred once. The rearrangement joins TRBV10-1 to TRBJ2-3, with D uncertain. Trimming left V 8 bases short and J 1 base short, with 7 bases between. The CDR3 consists of 12 residues. CDR1 is WNHNN, CDR2 SYGVQD, per germline (reference sequence). The CDR3 sequence is CASADRTDTQYF. CDR3 in DNA: TGCGCCAGCGCGGACCGCACAGATACGCAGTATTTT.

The chain uses TRBV30 and TRBJ2-7; D remains unclear. This CDR3 spans 11 amino acids. V lost 2 bases and J lost 10, with 12 bases in between. Germline V lookup: CDR1 GTSNPN, CDR2 SVGIG (reference sequence). The CDR3 DNA follows: TGTGCCTGGAGTCAAACCAGCGTACAGTACTTC. This sequence encodes CAWSQTSVQYF. Variable domain in full (rest from reference TRBV30 and TRBJ2-7): SQTIHQWPATLVQPVGSPLSLECTVEGTSNPNLYWYRQAAGRGLQLLFYSVGIGQISSEVPQNLSASRPQDRQFILSSKKLLLSDSGFYLCAWSQTSVQYFGPGTRLTVT.

The chain couples TRBV6-9 to TRBJ2-2; D gene uncertain. Per germline, CDR1 MNHGY and CDR2 SVAAGI. CDR3 length: 14 amino acids. Trimming took 2 bases from V and 0 from J, leaving 4 bases between them. As DNA, the CDR3 is TGTGCCAGCAGTTATCAGCCGAACACCGGGGAGCTGTTTTTT. Protein sequence: CASSYQPNTGELFF.

This clone was seen a single time. This chain joins TRBV28 and TRBJ2-7; D gene uncertain. The V end was cut by 1 base, the J end by 0 bases, with 7 bases between. From germline, CDR1 is MDHEN and CDR2 SYDVKM. This CDR3 has 14 residues. CDR3 in DNA: TGTGCCAGCAGTTTATTTACTTTCTCCTACGAGCAGTACTTC. It codes for CASSLFTFSYEQYF.